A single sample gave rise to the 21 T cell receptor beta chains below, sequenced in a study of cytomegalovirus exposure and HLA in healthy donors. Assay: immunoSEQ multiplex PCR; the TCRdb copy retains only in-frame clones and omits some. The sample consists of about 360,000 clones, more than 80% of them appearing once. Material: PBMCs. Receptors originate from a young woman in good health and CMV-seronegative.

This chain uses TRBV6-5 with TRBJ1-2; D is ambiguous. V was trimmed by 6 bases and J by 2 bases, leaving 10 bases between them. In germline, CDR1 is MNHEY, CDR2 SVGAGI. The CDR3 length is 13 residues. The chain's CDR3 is CASRREENYGYTF. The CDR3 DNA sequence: TGTGCCAGCAGGAGAGAGGAGAACTATGGCTACACCTTC.

The CDR3 loop reads CASSSGAVNTEAFF. As DNA, the CDR3 is TGCGCCAGCAGCTCGGGAGCGGTGAACACTGAAGCTTTCTTT. The genes are TRBV5-1 and TRBJ1-1; D remains ambiguous. Per germline, CDR1 SGHRS and CDR2 YFSETQ. This CDR3 has 14 residues. With 3 bases removed from V and 0 bases from J, the gap between germline ends came to 9 bases.

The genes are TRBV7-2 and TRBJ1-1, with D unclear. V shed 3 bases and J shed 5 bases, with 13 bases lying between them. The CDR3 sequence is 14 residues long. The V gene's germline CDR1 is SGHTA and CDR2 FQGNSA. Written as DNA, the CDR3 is TGTGCCAGCAGCTTGCTCCAAGGAGGGACTGAAGCTTTCTTT. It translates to CASSLLQGGTEAFF.

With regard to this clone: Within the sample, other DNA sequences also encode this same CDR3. This CDR3 is CASSPGQGVYEQYF. Here the CDR3 DNA reads TGTGCCAGCTCTCCGGGACAGGGGGTATACGAGCAGTACTTC. The V call is TRBV18, the J call TRBJ2-7; the match to TRBD1 covers 11 bases. The CDR3 spans 14 residues. Losses at the gene ends were 6 bases for V and 4 bases for J; bases not matched to a gene: 5. CDR1 is KGHSH and CDR2 is LQKENI in the germline V gene.

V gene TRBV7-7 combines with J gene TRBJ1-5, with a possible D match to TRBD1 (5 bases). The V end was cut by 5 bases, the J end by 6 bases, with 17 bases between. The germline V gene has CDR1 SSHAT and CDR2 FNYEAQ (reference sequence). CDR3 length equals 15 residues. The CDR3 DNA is TGTGCCAGCAGCCCAAAAAGACGGGGGAGTCAGCCCCAGCATTTT. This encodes CASSPKRRGSQPQHF.

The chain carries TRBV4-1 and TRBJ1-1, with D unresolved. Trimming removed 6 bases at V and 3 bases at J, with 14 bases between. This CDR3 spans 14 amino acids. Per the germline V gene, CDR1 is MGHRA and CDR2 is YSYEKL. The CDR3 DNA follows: TGCGCCAGCAGAATATGGTTGGCGGACACTGAAGCTTTCTTT. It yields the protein CASRIWLADTEAFF.

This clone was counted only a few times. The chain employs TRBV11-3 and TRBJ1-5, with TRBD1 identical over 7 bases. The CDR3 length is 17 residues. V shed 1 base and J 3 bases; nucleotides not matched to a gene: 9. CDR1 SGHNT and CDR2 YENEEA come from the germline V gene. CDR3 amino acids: CASSLGGWGTVNQPQHF. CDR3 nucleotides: TGTGCCAGCAGCTTAGGGGGTTGGGGGACAGTCAATCAGCCCCAGCATTTT.

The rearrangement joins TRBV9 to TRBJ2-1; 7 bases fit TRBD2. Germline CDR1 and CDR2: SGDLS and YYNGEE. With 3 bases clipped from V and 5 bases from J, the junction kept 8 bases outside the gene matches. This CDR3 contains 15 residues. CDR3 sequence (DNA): TGTGCCAGCAGCGCCGCCGGGACTACCCACAATGAGCAGTTCTTC. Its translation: CASSAAGTTHNEQFF.

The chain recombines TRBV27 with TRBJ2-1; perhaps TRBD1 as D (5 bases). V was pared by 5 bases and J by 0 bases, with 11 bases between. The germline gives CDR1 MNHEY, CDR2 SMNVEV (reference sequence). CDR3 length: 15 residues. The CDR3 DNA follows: TGTGCCAGCAGTCCACAGGTGACCTCCTACAATGAGCAGTTCTTC. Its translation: CASSPQVTSYNEQFF.

Here the CDR3 reads CASIPAGTGHGYTF. CDR3 nucleotides: TGTGCCAGCATCCCCGCCGGGACTGGCCATGGCTACACCTTC. V is TRBV7-9 and J is TRBJ1-2; maybe TRBD1 (5 bases). Germline-derived CDR1 and CDR2 are SEHNR and FQNEAQ (reference sequence). This CDR3 spans 14 amino acids. V shed 7 bases and J shed 6 bases, with 18 bases lying between them.

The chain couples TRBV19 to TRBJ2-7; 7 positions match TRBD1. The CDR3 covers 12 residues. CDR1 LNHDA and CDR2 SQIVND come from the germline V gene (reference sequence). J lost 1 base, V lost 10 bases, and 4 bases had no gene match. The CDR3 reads CATQDRSYEQYF. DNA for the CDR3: TGTGCCACTCAGGACAGGTCCTACGAGCAGTACTTC.

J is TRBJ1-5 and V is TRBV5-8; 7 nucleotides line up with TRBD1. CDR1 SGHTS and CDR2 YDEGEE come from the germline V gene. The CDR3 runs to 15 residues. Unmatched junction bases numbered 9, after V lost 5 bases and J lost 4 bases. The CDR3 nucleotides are TGTGCCAGCAGGCTGTACAGGGGTCGGAATCAGCCCCAGCATTTT. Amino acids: CASRLYRGRNQPQHF.

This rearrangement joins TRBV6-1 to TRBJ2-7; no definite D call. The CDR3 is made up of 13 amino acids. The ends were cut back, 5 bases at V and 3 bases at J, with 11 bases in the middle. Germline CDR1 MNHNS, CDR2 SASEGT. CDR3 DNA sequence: TGTGCCAGCAGTACCCTTTCCTACTACGAGCAGTACTTC. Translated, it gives CASSTLSYYEQYF.

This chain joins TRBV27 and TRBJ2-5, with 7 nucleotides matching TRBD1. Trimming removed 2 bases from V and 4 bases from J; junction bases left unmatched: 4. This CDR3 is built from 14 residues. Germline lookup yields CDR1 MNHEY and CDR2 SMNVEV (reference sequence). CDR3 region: CASSLLGGRETQYF. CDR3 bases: TGTGCCAGCAGTTTACTAGGGGGCCGAGAGACCCAGTACTTC.

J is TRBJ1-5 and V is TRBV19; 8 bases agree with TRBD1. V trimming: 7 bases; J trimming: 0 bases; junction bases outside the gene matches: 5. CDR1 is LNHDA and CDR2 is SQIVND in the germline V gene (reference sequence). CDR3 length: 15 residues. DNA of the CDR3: TGTGCCAGTATCCGGACAGGGTTTAGCAATCAGCCCCAGCATTTT. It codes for CASIRTGFSNQPQHF.

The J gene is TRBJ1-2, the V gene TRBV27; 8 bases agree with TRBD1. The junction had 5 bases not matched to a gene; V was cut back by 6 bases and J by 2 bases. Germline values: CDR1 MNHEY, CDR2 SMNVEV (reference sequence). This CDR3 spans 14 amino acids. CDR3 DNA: TGTGCCAGCAGACGGGACAGGTCGAACTATGGCTACACCTTC. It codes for CASRRDRSNYGYTF.

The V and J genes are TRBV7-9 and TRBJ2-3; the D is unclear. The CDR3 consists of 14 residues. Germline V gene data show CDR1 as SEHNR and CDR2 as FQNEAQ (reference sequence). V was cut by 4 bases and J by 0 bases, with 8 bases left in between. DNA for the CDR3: TGTGCCAGCAGCTCGGGTCTGAGCACAGATACGCAGTATTTT. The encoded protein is CASSSGLSTDTQYF.

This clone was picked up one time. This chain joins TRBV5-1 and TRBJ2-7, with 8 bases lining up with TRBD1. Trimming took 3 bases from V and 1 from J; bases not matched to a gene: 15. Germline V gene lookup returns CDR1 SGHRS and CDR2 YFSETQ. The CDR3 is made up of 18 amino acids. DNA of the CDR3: TGCGCCAGCAGCTCCACCGGGACAGGACCTTCTTCGTCCTACGAGCAGTACTTC. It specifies CASSSTGTGPSSSYEQYF.

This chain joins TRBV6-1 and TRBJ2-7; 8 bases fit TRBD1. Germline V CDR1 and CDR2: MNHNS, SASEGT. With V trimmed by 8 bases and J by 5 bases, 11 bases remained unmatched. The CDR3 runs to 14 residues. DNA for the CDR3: TGTGCCAGCGGATTAGGGGACAGGTCCAACGAGCAGTACTTC. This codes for CASGLGDRSNEQYF.

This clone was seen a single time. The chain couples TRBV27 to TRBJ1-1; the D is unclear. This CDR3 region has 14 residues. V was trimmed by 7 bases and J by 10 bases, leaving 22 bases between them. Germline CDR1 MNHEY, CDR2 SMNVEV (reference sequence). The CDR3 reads CASTSLSAGLGAFF. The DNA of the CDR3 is TGTGCCAGCACCTCGCTTTCGGCAGGACTGGGAGCTTTCTTT.

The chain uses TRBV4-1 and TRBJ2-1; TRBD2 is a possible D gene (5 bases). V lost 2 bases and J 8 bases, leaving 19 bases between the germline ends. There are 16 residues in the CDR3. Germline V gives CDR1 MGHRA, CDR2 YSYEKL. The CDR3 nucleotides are TGCGCCAGCAGCCAAACCGGTAGCGCGAGAGGTGATGAGCAGTTCTTC. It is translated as CASSQTGSARGDEQFF.